This T cell receptor (beta chain) was captured in a study of beta chain features in type 1 diabetes. Study information: Patients did not differ from healthy donors in age, gender or cell yield. Study-level points and caveats: Moderately but significantly shorter TCRB CDR3s were found in Type 1 diabetes patients in all four CD4+ subsets.

This clone was found a few times. Its antigen is as yet unknown. This CDR3 region has 15 residues. V lost 3 bases and J 3 bases, leaving 12 bases between the germline ends. Germline CDR1 KGHSH, CDR2 LQKENI. TCRB transcripts that were expressed got sequenced, as all of the isolated RNA had been reverse transcribed. Measured with immunoSEQ multiplex PCR; TCRdb has only the in-frame clones, and not every one. This sample yields over 650,000 clones, of which about 14% are seen a single time; 0.035% to 0.045% belongs to the top ten. The specimen sequenced was naive CD4+ T cells from blood. The rearrangement links TRBV18 to TRBJ1-5; D unclear. The clonotype originates from a man aged 18 to 35 with type 1 diabetes. CDR3 sequence: CASSPSLGSNQPQHF. The CDR3 bases are TGTGCCAGCTCACCTTCTCTGGGATCCAATCAGCCCCAGCATTTT. The whole variable domain, filled in from reference TRBV18 and TRBJ1-5, reads NAGVMQNPRHLVRRRGQEARLRCSPMKGHSHVYWYRQLPEEGLKFMVYLQKENIIDESGMPKERFSAEFPKEGPSILRIQQVVRGDSAAYFCASSPSLGSNQPQHFGDGTRLSIL.